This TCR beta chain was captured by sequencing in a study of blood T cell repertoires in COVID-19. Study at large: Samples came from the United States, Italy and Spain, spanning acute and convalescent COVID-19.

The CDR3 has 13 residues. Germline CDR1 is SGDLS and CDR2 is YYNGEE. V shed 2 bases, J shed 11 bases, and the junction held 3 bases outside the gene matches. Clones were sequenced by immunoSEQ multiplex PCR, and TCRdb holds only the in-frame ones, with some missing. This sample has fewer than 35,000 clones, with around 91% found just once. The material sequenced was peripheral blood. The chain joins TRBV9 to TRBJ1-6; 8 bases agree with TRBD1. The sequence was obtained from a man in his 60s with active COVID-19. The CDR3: CASSVGQGPPLHF. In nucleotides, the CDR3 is TGTGCCAGCAGCGTTGGACAGGGCCCACCCCTCCACTTT.